This entry describes one TCR beta chain. This sample was included in a study of identical twins. Each CDR3 protein gets one entry after TCRdb re-called the 5' RACE reads with MiXCR. The sample consists of just over 500,000 distinct CDR3 sequences, less than 25% of them appearing once. CDR3 length equals 14 residues. V was shortened by 5 bases and J by 9 bases, with 20 bases between the two germline ends. In addition, the sample was reused for a study of T cells expressing NK-cell markers.

The receptor was derived from a woman between 18 and 29 years old in good health. V and J are TRBV12-3 or TRBV12-4 and TRBJ2-7; either TRBD1 or TRBD2 may supply D (5 bases each). The sequenced sample was CD4+ T cells sorted from blood. The CDR3 is CASSDPGRVSGQYF. CDR3 DNA sequence: TGTGCCAGCAGTGACCCGGGACGAGTCTCGGGGCAGTACTTC.